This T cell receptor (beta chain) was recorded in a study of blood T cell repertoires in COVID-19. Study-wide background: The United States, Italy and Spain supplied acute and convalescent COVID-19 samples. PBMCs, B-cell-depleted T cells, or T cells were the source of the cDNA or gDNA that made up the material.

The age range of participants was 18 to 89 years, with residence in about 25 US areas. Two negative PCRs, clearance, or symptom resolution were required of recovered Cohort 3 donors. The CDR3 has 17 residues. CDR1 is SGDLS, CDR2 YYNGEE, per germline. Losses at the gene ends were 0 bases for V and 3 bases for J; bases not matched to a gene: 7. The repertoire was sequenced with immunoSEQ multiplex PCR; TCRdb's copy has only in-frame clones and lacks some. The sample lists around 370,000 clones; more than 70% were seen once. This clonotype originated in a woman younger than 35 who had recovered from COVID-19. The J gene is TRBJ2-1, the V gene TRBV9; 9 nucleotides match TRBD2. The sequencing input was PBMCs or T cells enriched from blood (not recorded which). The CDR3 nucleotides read TGTGCCAGCAGCGTAGAGAGCGGGGGGCCGTACTACAATGAGCAGTTCTTC. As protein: CASSVESGGPYYNEQFF.